Shown below are 27 T cell receptor beta chains from a single sample sequenced in a study of Tregs in tolerant kidney transplant recipients. Measured with immunoSEQ multiplex PCR; TCRdb has only the in-frame clones, and not every one. Seen here are around 1,800 clones, around 75% observed once, and the top ten hold around 4.5%. Their target antigens are unknown. Sequencing input: CD8+ T cells from blood cultured with allogeneic cells. All receptors derive from a human donor in good health.

This rearrangement joins TRBV2 to TRBJ2-4; no reliable D call. The CDR3 is made up of 16 amino acids. V lost 3 bases and J 0 bases, leaving 12 bases between the germline ends. The germline gives CDR1 SNHLY, CDR2 FYNNEI. CDR3 sequence reads: CASSDSAVIAKNIQYF. The DNA of the CDR3 is TGTGCCAGCAGTGATTCGGCGGTAATAGCCAAAAACATTCAGTACTTC.

The rearrangement uses TRBV13 and TRBJ2-1; D uncertain. The germline gives CDR1 PRHDT, CDR2 FYEKMQ (reference sequence). The CDR3 consists of 15 residues. The V end lost 0 bases, the J end lost 1 base, and 7 bases lay between the germline ends. In nucleotides, the CDR3 is TGTGCCAGCAGCTTAGGCAGGAGTTCCTACAATGAGCAGTTCTTC. Its translation is CASSLGRSSYNEQFF.

V is TRBV7-8 and J is TRBJ2-5, with unresolved D. Germline lookup yields CDR1 SGHVS and CDR2 FQNEAQ. This CDR3 has 13 residues. Trimming took 1 base from V and 5 from J, leaving 8 bases between them. The CDR3 is CASSLDRTETQYF. CDR3 nucleotide sequence: TGTGCCAGCAGCTTAGATCGCACGGAGACCCAGTACTTC.

The gene calls are TRBV19 and TRBJ2-7, with D perhaps matching TRBD2 (5 bases). CDR1 is LNHDA and CDR2 is SQIVND in the germline V gene (reference sequence). The CDR3 loop spans 15 amino acids. V lost 2 bases and J lost 2, with 13 bases in between. The CDR3 sequence is CASSISPGGPYEQYF. The CDR3 nucleotides are TGTGCCAGTAGTATATCCCCGGGCGGGCCCTACGAGCAGTACTTC.

J is TRBJ1-3 and V is TRBV9, with D possibly TRBD1 on 6 matching bases. Trimming shortened V by 5 bases and J by 4 bases, and 10 bases separated the two germline ends. The CDR3 extends over 13 amino acids. The germline gives CDR1 SGDLS, CDR2 YYNGEE. CDR3 residues: CASREGVGNTIYF. The DNA for the CDR3 is TGTGCCAGCAGGGAGGGGGTCGGAAACACCATATATTTT. Full variable domain (rest looked up from reference TRBV9 and TRBJ1-3): DSGVTQTPKHLITATGQRVTLRCSPRSGDLSVYWYQQSLDQGLQFLIQYYNGEERAKGNILERFSAQQFPDLHSELNLSSLELGDSALYFCASREGVGNTIYFGEGSWLTVV.

The rearrangement joins TRBV4-1 to TRBJ2-7; tentatively, D is TRBD2 (5 bases). Trimming took 0 bases from V and 1 from J, leaving 7 bases between them. Per germline, CDR1 MGHRA and CDR2 YSYEKL. The CDR3 is 14 residues long. The CDR3 bases are TGCGCCAGCAGCCAAGATAGAGGGTCCTACGAGCAGTACTTC. Amino acids: CASSQDRGSYEQYF.

The chain has TRBV7-7 and TRBJ2-5, with D maybe TRBD2 (6 bases). This CDR3 region has 15 residues. Trimming removed 4 bases from V and 5 bases from J, with 17 bases in between. The V gene's germline CDR1 is SSHAT and CDR2 FNYEAQ (reference sequence). CDR3 sequence reads: CASSSSPGVRETQYF. The CDR3 DNA reads as TGTGCCAGCAGCTCCTCACCGGGAGTTCGGGAGACCCAGTACTTC.

The rearrangement links TRBV10-2 to TRBJ2-5; 12 positions match TRBD2. The CDR3 has 14 residues. V lost 10 bases to trimming and J lost 5 bases; unmatched junction nucleotides: 8. In germline, CDR1 is WSHSY, CDR2 SAAADI. CDR3 DNA: TGCGCCACTCGACTAGCGGGGGCCGGGGAGACCCAGTACTTC. It specifies CATRLAGAGETQYF.

The CDR3 reads CAISEEIAKYNEQFF. The CDR3 DNA reads TGTGCCATCAGTGAGGAAATAGCGAAGTACAATGAGCAGTTCTTC. V gene TRBV10-3 combines with J gene TRBJ2-1; possibly TRBD2 for D (5 bases). This CDR3 spans 15 amino acids. Looked up from germline, CDR1 is ENHRY and CDR2 is SYGVKD. V was pared by 2 bases and J by 4 bases, with 12 bases between.

The J gene is TRBJ2-7, the V gene TRBV18; D gene ambiguous. CDR3 length equals 13 residues. Trimming removed 6 bases at V and 3 bases at J, with 12 bases between. Per the germline V gene, CDR1 is KGHSH and CDR2 is LQKENI. The DNA for the CDR3 is TGTGCCAGCTCCATATACGCCATCTACGAGCAGTACTTC. This gives the protein CASSIYAIYEQYF.

The chain is built from TRBV19 and TRBJ1-3, with D hard to call. Between the trimmed V and J ends, which lost 0 bases and 3 bases, there was a span of 6 bases. This CDR3 region has 14 residues. The germline CDR1 and CDR2 sequences are LNHDA and SQIVND (reference sequence). CDR3 amino acids: CASSIERRGNTIYF. CDR3 in DNA: TGTGCCAGTAGTATAGAGAGACGTGGAAACACCATATATTTT.

The chain recombines TRBV19 with TRBJ2-7, with 7 bases that match TRBD1. The trim removed 3 bases at V and 3 bases at J, leaving 5 bases unmatched. The CDR3 loop spans 14 amino acids. The germline V gene encodes CDR1 LNHDA and CDR2 SQIVND (reference sequence). The CDR3 DNA follows: TGTGCCAGTAGTATCGCACAGGGGATCTACGAGCAGTACTTC. Its translation is CASSIAQGIYEQYF.

This clone was seen a few times. The chain links TRBV28 to TRBJ2-1, with TRBD1 identical over 9 bases. Germline CDR1 and CDR2: MDHEN and SYDVKM. The ends lost 8 bases at V and 1 base at J; junction bases unmatched: 0. The CDR3 covers 13 residues. CDR3 loop: CASGQGSYNEQFF. The CDR3 DNA reads TGTGCCAGCGGACAGGGGTCCTACAATGAGCAGTTCTTC.

This chain connects TRBV10-3 to TRBJ2-1; no reliable D call. In germline, CDR1 is ENHRY, CDR2 SYGVKD. This CDR3 is 11 amino acids long. Trimming removed 0 bases from V and 13 bases from J, with 7 bases in between. The CDR3 DNA reads TGTGCCATCAGTGAGTCGGTCGTTCAGTTCTTC. Residues: CAISESVVQFF.

The table lists this clone with a few counts. V gene TRBV4-1 combines with J gene TRBJ1-2, with unresolved D. Trimming removed 1 base at V and 3 bases at J, with 12 bases between. Germline assignment: CDR1 MGHRA and CDR2 YSYEKL. CDR3 length: 15 residues. Written as DNA, the CDR3 is TGCGCCAGCAGCCAAGTACTAGGGAATGACTATGGCTACACCTTC. It is translated as CASSQVLGNDYGYTF.

The chain combines TRBV13 with TRBJ2-1, with D unresolved. Germline V lookup: CDR1 PRHDT, CDR2 FYEKMQ (reference sequence). The length of the CDR3 is 12 residues. V dropped 5 bases and J dropped 9 bases, with 11 bases sitting between them. The CDR3 sequence: CASSRYLGEQFF. Here the CDR3 DNA reads TGTGCCAGCAGCCGTTACCTCGGTGAGCAGTTCTTC. Complete variable domain (other parts from reference TRBV13 and TRBJ2-1): AAGVIQSPRHLIKEKRETATLKCYPIPRHDTVYWYQQGPGQDPQFLISFYEKMQSDKGSIPDRFSAQQFSDYHSELNMSSLELGDSALYFCASSRYLGEQFFGPGTRLTVL.

This clone has more than one count but fewer than ten. The rearrangement uses TRBV2 and TRBJ2-7; D may match TRBD1 or TRBD2 (6 bases each). V shed 7 bases and J shed 3 bases, with 19 bases lying between them. CDR3 length: 15 amino acids. Germline V gene sequence: CDR1 SNHLY, CDR2 FYNNEI. CDR3 sequence: CASKGEDTPDYEQYF. CDR3 nucleotide sequence: TGTGCCAGCAAGGGGGAGGACACGCCGGACTACGAGCAGTACTTC.

The chain carries TRBV6-1 and TRBJ2-7; weak D call: TRBD2 (5 bases). Germline V lookup: CDR1 MNHNS, CDR2 SASEGT. Trimming took 3 bases from V and 3 from J, leaving 18 bases between them. The CDR3 covers 16 residues. Here the CDR3 DNA reads TGTGCCAGCAGTGAGTCGTGGGGATCAGCGGTCTACGAGCAGTACTTC. As protein: CASSESWGSAVYEQYF.

The CDR3 loop is CASSYGWEVRNTQYF. CDR3 coding DNA: TGTGCCAGCAGTTACGGCTGGGAGGTTCGTAATACGCAGTATTTT. The chain uses TRBV6-5 and TRBJ2-3, with D possibly TRBD2 on 6 matching bases. The germline gives CDR1 MNHEY, CDR2 SVGAGI. Trimming took off 2 bases at V and 7 bases at J, with 16 bases between the two ends. The CDR3 is 15 amino acids.

The CDR3 region has the DNA TGCGCCAGCGGGGACTACGAGCAGTACTTC. The encoded protein is CASGDYEQYF. This chain links TRBV4-1 with TRBJ2-7; D gene ambiguous. V was cut by 8 bases and J by 3 bases, with 5 bases left in between. Germline CDR1 and CDR2: MGHRA and YSYEKL. CDR3 length equals 10 residues.

This clone was recorded a few times. The CDR3 region has the DNA TGTGCCAGCAACGCCATCGACGGAACCTACGAGCAGTACTTC. Translated: CASNAIDGTYEQYF. V usage is TRBV5-5 and J usage is TRBJ2-7; D is unresolved. V lost 6 bases to trimming and J lost 2 bases, with 15 bases between them. The CDR3 is 14 residues long. Germline V lookup: CDR1 SGHKS, CDR2 YYEKEE (reference sequence).

The V call is TRBV19, the J call TRBJ1-5; 7 nucleotides agree with TRBD1. The CDR3 length is 14 residues. Per germline, CDR1 LNHDA and CDR2 SQIVND (reference sequence). Unmatched junction bases numbered 6, after V lost 5 bases and J lost 5 bases. CDR3 nucleotide sequence: TGTGCCAGTAGTGCAGGGGGGCGTTATCAGCCCCAGCATTTT. Translating it yields CASSAGGRYQPQHF.

V gene TRBV27 combines with J gene TRBJ1-4; unclear D gene. CDR3 size: 14 residues. Trimming took off 7 bases at V and 4 bases at J, with 13 bases between the two ends. Germline loops: CDR1 MNHEY, CDR2 SMNVEV (reference sequence). CDR3 nucleotides: TGTGCCAGCACCCCGATAGGCGGTAATGAAAAACTGTTTTTT. Protein product: CASTPIGGNEKLFF.

The rearrangement joins TRBV27 to TRBJ2-1; 10 bases are a match to TRBD1. The V and J ends lost 6 bases and 3 bases, in that order; junction bases with no gene match: 5. CDR3 length: 15 amino acids. The V gene's germline CDR1 is MNHEY and CDR2 SMNVEV (reference sequence). As DNA, the CDR3 is TGTGCCAGCAGCACCGGGACAGGGGTCTACAATGAGCAGTTCTTC. Its translation is CASSTGTGVYNEQFF.

This clone occurred a few times. The chain recombines TRBV9 with TRBJ1-5; D is unresolved. This CDR3 has 14 residues. Germline CDR1 reads SGDLS; CDR2 reads YYNGEE. V was pared by 3 bases and J by 3 bases, with 10 bases between. CDR3 nucleotides: TGTGCCAGCAGCGCGGACGGAGACAATCAGCCCCAGCATTTT. Residues: CASSADGDNQPQHF.

The CDR3 loop reads CSAPGGTGEAFF. CDR3 DNA: TGCAGCGCCCCGGGAGGGACCGGTGAAGCTTTCTTT. The rearrangement links TRBV29-1 to TRBJ1-1; D is possibly TRBD1 (5 bases). The CDR3 consists of 12 residues. Trimming shortened V by 7 bases and J by 7 bases, and 16 bases separated the two germline ends. The germline V gene encodes CDR1 SQVTM and CDR2 ANQGSEA. The full variable domain, with the rest looked up from reference TRBV29-1 and TRBJ1-1, is SAVISQKPSRDICQRGTSLTIQCQVDSQVTMMFWYRQQPGQSLTLIATANQGSEATYESGFVIDKFPISRPNLTFSTLTVSNMSPEDSSIYLCSAPGGTGEAFFGQGTRLTVV.

The DNA for the CDR3 is TGTGCCAGCAGCTTAGCGGGGCAGGGGCGATCAGGGGAGACCCAGTACTTC. Its translation: CASSLAGQGRSGETQYF. The rearrangement links TRBV7-9 to TRBJ2-5, with D possibly TRBD1 on 6 matching bases. The length of the CDR3 is 17 residues. Germline lookup yields CDR1 SEHNR and CDR2 FQNEAQ (reference sequence). The germline V and J ends were trimmed by 0 bases and 5 bases, with 19 bases remaining between them.